This T cell receptor (beta chain) was profiled in a study of PD-1 blockade in mismatch repair-deficient tumors. Overall study: Enrolled about 2012-2016, patients had progressing, pretreated mismatch repair-deficient cancers of about a dozen types.

Concerning this clone: Its antigen is undetermined.

Measured with immunoSEQ multiplex PCR; TCRdb has only the in-frame clones, and not every one. Seen here are roughly 45,000 clones, over 75% observed once, and the top ten hold 3% to 4%. PCR or immunohistochemistry showed mismatch repair deficiency in every enrolled patient. A few pembrolizumab responders had their TCRs sequenced. Study results and limitations: Tumor-resident clones, often undetectable pretreatment in blood, expanded then contracted after pembrolizumab.

The germline CDR1 and CDR2 sequences are KGHSH and LQKENI. Trimming left V 4 bases short and J 2 bases short, with 8 bases between. The CDR3 is 13 residues long. The rearrangement links TRBV18 to TRBJ1-2; D remains ambiguous. The input for sequencing was PBMCs, taken before pembrolizumab treatment. This sequence was found in an adult with mismatch repair-deficient cancer. The CDR3 loop reads CASSLDGNYGYTF. CDR3 DNA sequence: TGTGCCAGCTCACTTGACGGGAACTATGGCTACACCTTC. The full variable domain, its missing parts supplied by reference TRBV18 and TRBJ1-2, is NAGVMQNPRHLVRRRGQEARLRCSPMKGHSHVYWYRQLPEEGLKFMVYLQKENIIDESGMPKERFSAEFPKEGPSILRIQQVVRGDSAAYFCASSLDGNYGYTFGSGTRLTVV.